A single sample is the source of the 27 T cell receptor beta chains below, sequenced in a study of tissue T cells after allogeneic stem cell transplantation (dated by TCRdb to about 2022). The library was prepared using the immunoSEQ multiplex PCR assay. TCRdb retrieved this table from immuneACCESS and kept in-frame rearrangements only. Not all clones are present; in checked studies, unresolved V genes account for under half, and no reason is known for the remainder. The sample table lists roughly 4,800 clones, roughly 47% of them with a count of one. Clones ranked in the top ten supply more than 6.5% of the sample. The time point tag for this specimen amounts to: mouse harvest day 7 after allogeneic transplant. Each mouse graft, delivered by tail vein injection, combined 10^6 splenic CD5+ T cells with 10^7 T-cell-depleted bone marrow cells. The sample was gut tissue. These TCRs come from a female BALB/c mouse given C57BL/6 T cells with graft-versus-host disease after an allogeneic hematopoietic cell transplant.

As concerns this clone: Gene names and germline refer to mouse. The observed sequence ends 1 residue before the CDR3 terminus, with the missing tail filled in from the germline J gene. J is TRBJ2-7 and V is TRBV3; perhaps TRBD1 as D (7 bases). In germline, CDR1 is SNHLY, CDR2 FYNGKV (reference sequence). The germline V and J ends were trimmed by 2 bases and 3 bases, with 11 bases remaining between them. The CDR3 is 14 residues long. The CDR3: CASSLRQGLYEQYF. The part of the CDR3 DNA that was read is TGTGCCAGCAGCTTAAGACAGGGACTCTATGAACAGTAC.

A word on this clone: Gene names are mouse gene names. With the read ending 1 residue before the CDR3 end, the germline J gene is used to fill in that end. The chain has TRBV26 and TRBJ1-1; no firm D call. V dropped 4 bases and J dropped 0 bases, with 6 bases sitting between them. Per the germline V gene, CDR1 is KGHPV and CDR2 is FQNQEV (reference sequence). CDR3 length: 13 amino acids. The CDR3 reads CASSPGANTEVFF. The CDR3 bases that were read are TGTGCCAGCAGTCCCGGGGCAAACACAGAAGTCTTC.

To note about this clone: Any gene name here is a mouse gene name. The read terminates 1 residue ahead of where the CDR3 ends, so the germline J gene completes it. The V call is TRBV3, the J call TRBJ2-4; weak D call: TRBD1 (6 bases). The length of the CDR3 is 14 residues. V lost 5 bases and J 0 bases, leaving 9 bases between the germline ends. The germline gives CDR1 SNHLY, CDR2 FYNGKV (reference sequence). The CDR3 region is CASSLGQSQNTLYF. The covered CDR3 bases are TGTGCCAGCAGCCTCGGACAGAGTCAAAACACCTTGTAC.

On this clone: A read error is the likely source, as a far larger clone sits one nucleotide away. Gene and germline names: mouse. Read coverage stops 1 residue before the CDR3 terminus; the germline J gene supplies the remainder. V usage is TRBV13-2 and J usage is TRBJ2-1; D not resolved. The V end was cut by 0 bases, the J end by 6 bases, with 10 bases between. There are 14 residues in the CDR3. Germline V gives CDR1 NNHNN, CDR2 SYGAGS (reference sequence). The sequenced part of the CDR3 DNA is TGTGCCAGCGGTGATGCAAGGACGGTTGCTGAGCAGTTC. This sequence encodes CASGDARTVAEQF. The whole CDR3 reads CASGDARTVAEQFF.

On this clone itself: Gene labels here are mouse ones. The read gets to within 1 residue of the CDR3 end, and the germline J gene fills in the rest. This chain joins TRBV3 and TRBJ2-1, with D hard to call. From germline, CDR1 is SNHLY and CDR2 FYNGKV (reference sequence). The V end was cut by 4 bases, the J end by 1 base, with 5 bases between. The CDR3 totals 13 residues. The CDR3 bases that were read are TGTGCCAGCAGCTCGGACAACTATGCTGAGCAGTTC. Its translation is CASSSDNYAEQF. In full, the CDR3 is CASSSDNYAEQFF.

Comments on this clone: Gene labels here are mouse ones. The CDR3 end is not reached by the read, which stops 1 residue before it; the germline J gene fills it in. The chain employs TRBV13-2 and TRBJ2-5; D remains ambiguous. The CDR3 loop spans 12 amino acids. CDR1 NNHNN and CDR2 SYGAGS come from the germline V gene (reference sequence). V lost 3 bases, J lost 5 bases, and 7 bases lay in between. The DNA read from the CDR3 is TGTGCCAGCGGTGCTGACCGAGACACCCAGTAC. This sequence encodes CASGADRDTQY. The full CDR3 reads CASGADRDTQYF.

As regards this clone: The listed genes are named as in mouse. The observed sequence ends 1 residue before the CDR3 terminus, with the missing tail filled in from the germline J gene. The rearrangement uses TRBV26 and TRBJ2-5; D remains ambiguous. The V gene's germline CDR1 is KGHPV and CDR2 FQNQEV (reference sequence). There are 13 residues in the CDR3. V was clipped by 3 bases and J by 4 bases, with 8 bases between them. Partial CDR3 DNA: TGTGCCAGCAGTCTAGACGGGGAAGACACCCAGTAC. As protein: CASSLDGEDTQY. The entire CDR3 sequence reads CASSLDGEDTQYF.

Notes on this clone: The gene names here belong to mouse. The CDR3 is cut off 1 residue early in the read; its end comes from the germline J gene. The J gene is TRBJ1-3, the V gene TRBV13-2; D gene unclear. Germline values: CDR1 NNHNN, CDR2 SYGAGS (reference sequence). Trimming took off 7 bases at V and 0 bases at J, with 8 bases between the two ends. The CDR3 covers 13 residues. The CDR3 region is CASRGFSGNTLYF. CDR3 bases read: TGTGCCAGCAGAGGATTTTCTGGAAATACGCTCTAT.

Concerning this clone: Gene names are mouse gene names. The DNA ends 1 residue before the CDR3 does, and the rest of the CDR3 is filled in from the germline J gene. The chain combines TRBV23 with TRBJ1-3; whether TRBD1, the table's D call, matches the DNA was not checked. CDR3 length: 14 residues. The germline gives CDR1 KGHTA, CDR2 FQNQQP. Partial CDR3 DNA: TGCTCCAGCAGTCAAGACAGGGCTGGAAATACGCTCTAT. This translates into CSSSQDRAGNTLY. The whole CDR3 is CSSSQDRAGNTLYF.

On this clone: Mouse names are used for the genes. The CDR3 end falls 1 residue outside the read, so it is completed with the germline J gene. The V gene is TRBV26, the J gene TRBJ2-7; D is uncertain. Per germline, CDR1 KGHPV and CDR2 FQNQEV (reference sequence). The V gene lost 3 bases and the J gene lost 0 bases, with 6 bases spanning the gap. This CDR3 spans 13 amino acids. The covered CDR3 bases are TGTGCCAGCAGTCTCCCTAGCTCCTATGAACAGTAC. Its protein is CASSLPSSYEQY. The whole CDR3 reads CASSLPSSYEQYF.

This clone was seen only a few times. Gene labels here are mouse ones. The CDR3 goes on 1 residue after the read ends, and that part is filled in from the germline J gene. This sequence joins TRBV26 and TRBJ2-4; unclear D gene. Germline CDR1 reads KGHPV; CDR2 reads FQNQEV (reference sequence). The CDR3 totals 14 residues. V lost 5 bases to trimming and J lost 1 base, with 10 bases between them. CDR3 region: CASSKSGGQNTLYF. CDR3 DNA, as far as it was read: TGTGCCAGCAGTAAGTCCGGAGGTCAAAACACCTTGTAC.

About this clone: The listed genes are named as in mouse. The CDR3 sequence is CASSPTGGADTQYF. Incomplete CDR3 DNA: TGTGCCAGCAGCCCGACTGGGGGGGCAGACACCCAGTAC. J is TRBJ2-5 and V is TRBV5, with 12 positions matching TRBD2. Read data end 1 residue before the CDR3 end; the end is taken from the germline J gene. The CDR3 extends over 14 amino acids. With 4 bases clipped from V and 5 bases from J, the junction kept 1 base outside the gene matches. Germline CDR1 LGHNA, CDR2 YNLKQL (reference sequence).

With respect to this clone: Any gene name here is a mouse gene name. The DNA read from the CDR3 is TGTGCCAGCAGTGATGCTGGGGGGGTTAGTCAAAACACCTTGTAC. It specifies CASSDAGGVSQNTLY. In full, the CDR3 is CASSDAGGVSQNTLYF. V and J are TRBV13-1 and TRBJ2-4; 9 bases line up with TRBD2. The read comes to an end 1 residue before the CDR3 does, leaving the germline J gene to fill in the end. The J segment lost 0 bases and the V segment lost 0 bases, leaving 2 bases of the junction unmatched. Germline V CDR1 and CDR2: NSHNY, SYGAGN. The CDR3 loop spans 16 amino acids.

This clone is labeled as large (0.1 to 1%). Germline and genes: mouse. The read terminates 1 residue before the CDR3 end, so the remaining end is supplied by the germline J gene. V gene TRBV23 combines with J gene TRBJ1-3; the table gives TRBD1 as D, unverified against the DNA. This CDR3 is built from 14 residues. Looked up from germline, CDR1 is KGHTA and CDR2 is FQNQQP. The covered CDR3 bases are TGCTCCAGCAGTCAAGACAGGGGAGGAAATACGCTCTAT. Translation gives CSSSQDRGGNTLY. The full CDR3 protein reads CSSSQDRGGNTLYF.

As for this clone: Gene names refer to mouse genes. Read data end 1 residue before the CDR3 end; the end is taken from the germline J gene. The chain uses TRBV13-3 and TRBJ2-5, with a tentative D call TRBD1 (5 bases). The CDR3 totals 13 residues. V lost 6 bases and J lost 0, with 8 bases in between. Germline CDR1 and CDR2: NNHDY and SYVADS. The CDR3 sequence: CASTAGNQDTQYF. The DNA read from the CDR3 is TGTGCCAGCACCGCAGGGAACCAAGACACCCAGTAC. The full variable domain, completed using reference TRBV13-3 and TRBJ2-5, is EAAVTQSPRSKVAVTGGKVTLSCHQTNNHDYMYWYRQDTGHGLRLIHYSYVADSTEKGDIPDGYKASRPSQENFSLILELASLSQTAVYFCASTAGNQDTQYFGPGTRLLVL.

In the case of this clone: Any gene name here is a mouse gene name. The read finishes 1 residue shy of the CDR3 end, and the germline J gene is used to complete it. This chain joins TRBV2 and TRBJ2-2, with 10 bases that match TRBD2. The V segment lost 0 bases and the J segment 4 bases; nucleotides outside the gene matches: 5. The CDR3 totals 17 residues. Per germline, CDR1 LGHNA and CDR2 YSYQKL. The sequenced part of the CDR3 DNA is TGTGCCAGCAGCCAAGACTGGGGGGGCGCTGGCACCGGGCAGCTCTAC. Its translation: CASSQDWGGAGTGQLY. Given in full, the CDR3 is CASSQDWGGAGTGQLYF.

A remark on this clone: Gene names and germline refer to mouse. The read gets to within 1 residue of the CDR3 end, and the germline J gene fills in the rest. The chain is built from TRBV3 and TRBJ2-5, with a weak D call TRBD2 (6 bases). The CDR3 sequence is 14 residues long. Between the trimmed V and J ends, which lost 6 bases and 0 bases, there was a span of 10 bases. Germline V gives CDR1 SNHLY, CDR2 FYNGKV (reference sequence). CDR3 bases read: TGTGCCAGCAGTCTGTGGGGGAACCAAGACACCCAGTAC. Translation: CASSLWGNQDTQY. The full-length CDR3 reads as CASSLWGNQDTQYF.

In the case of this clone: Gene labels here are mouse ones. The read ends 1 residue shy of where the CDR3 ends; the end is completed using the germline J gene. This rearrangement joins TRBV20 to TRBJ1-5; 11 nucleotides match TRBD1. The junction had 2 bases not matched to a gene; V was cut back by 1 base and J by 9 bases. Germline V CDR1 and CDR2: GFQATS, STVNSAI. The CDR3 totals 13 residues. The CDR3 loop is CGARGTGGLAPLF. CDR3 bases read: TGTGGTGCTAGGGGGACAGGGGGCCTGGCTCCGCTT.

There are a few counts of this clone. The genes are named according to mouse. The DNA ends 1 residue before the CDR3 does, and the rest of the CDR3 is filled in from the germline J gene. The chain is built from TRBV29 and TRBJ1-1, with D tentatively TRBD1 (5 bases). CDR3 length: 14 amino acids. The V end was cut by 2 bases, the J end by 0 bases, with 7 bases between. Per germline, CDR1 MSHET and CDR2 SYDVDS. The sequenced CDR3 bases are TGTGCTAGCAGTTTAGGCAGGGCAAACACAGAAGTCTTC. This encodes CASSLGRANTEVF. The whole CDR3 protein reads CASSLGRANTEVFF.

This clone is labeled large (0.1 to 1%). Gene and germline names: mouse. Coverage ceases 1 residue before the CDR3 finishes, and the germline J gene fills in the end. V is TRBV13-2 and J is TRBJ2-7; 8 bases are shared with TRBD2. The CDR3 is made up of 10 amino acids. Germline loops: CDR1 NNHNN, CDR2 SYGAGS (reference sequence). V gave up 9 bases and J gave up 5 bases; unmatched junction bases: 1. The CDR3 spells CAKLGDEQYF. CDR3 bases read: TGTGCCAAACTGGGGGATGAACAGTAC.

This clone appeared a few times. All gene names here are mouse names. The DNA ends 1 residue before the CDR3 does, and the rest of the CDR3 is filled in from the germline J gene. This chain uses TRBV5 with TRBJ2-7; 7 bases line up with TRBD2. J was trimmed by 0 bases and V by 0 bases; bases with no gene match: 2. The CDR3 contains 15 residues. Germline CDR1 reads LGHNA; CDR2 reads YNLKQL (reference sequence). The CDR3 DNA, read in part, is TGTGCCAGCAGCCAAGACTGGGGGAGCTCCTATGAACAGTAC. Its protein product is CASSQDWGSSYEQY. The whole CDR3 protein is CASSQDWGSSYEQYF.

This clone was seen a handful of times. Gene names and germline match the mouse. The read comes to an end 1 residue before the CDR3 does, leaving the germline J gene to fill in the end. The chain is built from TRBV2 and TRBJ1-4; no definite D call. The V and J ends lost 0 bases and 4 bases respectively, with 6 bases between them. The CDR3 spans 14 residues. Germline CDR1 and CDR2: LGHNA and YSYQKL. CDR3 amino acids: CASSQDNFNERLFF. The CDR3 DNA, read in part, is TGTGCCAGCAGCCAAGATAACTTCAACGAAAGATTATTT.

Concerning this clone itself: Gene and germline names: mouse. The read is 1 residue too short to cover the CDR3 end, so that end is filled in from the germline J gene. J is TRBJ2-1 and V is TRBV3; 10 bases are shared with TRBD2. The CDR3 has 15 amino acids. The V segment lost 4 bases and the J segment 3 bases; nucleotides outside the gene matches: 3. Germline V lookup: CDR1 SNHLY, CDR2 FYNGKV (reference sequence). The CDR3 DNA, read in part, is TGTGCCAGCAGCTCTGGACTGGGGGTCTATGCTGAGCAGTTC. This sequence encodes CASSSGLGVYAEQF. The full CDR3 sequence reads CASSSGLGVYAEQFF.

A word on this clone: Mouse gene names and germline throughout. CDR3 region: CASCANTGQLYF. Partial CDR3 DNA: TGTGCCAGCTGTGCAAACACCGGGCAGCTCTAC. The chain carries TRBV12-1 and TRBJ2-2; D ambiguous. The read ends 1 residue before the CDR3 terminus; that terminus is restored from the germline J gene. V was pared by 5 bases and J by 0 bases, with 3 bases between. The CDR3 extends over 12 amino acids. The germline V gene encodes CDR1 SGHSN and CDR2 HYEKVE. Using reference TRBV12-1 and TRBJ2-2 for the parts outside the CDR3, the full variable domain is DSGVVQSPRHIIKEKGGRSVLTCIPISGHSNVVWYQQTLGKELKFLIQHYEKVERDKGFLPSRFSVQQFDDYHSEMNMSALELEDSAMYFCASCANTGQLYFGEGSKLTVL.

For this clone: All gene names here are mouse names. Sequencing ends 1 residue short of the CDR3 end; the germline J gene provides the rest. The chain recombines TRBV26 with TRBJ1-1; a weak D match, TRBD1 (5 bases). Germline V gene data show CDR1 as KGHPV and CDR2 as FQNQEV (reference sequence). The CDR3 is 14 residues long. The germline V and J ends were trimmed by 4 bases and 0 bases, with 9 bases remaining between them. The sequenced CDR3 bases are TGTGCCAGCAGTCCCCCAGGGCCAAACACAGAAGTCTTC. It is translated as CASSPPGPNTEVF. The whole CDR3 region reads CASSPPGPNTEVFF.

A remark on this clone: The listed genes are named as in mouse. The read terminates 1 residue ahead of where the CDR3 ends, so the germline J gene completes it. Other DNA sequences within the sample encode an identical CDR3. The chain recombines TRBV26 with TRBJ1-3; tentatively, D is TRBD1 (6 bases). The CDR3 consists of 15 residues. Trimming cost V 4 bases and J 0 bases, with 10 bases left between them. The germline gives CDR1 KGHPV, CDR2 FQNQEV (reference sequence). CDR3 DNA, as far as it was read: TGTGCCAGCAGTCCGGGGACAATTTCTGGAAATACGCTCTAT. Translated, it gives CASSPGTISGNTLY. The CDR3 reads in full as CASSPGTISGNTLYF.

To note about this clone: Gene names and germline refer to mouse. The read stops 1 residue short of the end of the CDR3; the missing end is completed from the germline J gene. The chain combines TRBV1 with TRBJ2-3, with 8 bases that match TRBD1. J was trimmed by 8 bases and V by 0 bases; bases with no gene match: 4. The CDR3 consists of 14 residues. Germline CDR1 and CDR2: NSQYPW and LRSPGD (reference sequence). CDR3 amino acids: CTCSADQGAGTLYF. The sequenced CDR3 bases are TGCACCTGCAGTGCAGATCAGGGGGCTGGAACGCTGTAT.